This T cell receptor beta chain came from a study of blood T cell repertoires in COVID-19. Study at large: Samples taken during acute and convalescent COVID-19 were collected in the United States, Italy and Spain. The cDNA or gDNA used as material had been derived from T cells, B-cell-depleted T cells, or PBMCs.

V shed 4 bases and J shed 2 bases, with 19 bases lying between them. Germline lookup yields CDR1 SGHTA and CDR2 FQGNSA. CDR3 length: 17 residues. Donors in Cohort 3 who had recovered were those with two negative PCRs, healthcare professional clearance, or resolution of their symptoms. TCRdb keeps only in-frame clones here, not all; method: immunoSEQ multiplex PCR. Among about 270,000 clones listed, 86% were seen once. This rearrangement joins TRBV7-2 to TRBJ2-3; tentatively, D is TRBD2 (5 bases). The TCR originated in a woman younger than 30 who had recovered from COVID-19. The sample comprised PBMCs or T cells enriched from blood (not recorded which). The chain's CDR3 is CASSSKKSTGNTDTQYF. The DNA for the CDR3 is TGTGCCAGCAGCTCAAAAAAGTCTACGGGGAACACAGATACGCAGTATTTT.